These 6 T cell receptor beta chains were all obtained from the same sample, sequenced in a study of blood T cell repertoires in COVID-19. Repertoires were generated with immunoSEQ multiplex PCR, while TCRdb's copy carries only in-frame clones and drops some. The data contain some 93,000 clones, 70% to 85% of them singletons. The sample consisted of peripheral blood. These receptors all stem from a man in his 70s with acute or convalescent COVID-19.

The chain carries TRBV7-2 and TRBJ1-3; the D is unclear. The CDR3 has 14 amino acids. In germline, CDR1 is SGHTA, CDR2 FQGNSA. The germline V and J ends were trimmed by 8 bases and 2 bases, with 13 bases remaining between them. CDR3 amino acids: CASASGRAGNTIYF. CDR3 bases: TGTGCCAGCGCGTCTGGGAGGGCTGGAAACACCATATATTTT.

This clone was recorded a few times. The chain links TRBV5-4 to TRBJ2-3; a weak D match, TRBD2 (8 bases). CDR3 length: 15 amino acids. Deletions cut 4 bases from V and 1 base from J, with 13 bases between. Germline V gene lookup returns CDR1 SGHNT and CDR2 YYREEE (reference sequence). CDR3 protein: CASSREGTGTDTQYF. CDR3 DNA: TGTGCCAGCAGCCGGGAGGGGACAGGCACAGATACGCAGTATTTT.

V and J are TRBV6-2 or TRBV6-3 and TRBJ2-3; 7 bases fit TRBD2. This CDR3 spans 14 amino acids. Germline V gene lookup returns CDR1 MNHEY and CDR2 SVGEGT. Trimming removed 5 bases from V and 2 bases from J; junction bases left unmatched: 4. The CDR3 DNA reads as TGTGCCAGCAGTCCCGGGACTAACACAGATACGCAGTATTTT. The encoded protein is CASSPGTNTDTQYF.

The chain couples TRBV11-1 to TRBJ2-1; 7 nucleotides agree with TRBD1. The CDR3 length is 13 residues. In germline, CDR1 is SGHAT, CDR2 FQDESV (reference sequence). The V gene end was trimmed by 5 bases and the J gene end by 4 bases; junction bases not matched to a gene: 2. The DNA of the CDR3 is TGTGCCAGCAGCCGGGGACAGTACAATGAGCAGTTCTTC. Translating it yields CASSRGQYNEQFF.

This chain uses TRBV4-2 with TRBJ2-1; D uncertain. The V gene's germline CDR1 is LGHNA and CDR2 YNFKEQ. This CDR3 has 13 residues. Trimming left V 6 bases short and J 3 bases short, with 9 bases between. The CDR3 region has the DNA TGTGCCAGCAGGTCAGCGCTCTACAATGAGCAGTTCTTC. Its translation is CASRSALYNEQFF.

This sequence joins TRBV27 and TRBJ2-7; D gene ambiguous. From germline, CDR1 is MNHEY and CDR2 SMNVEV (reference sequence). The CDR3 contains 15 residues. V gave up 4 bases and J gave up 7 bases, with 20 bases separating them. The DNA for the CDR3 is TGTGCCAGCAGTTATTTGGGCTTGGCTACTGGAGAGCAGTACTTC. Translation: CASSYLGLATGEQYF.